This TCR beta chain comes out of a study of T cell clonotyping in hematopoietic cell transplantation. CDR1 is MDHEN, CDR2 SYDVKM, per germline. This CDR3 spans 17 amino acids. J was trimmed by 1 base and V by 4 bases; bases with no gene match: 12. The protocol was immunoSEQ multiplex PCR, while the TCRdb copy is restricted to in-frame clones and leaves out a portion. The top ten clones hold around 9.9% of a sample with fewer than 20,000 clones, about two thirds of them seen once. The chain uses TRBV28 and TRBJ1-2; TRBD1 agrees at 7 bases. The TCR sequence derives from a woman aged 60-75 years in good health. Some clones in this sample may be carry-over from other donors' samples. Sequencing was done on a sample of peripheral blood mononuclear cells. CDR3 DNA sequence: TGTGCCAGCAGTTCCTATGGCAGGGGGAACCTTAACTATGGCTACACCTTC. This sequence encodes CASSSYGRGNLNYGYTF.